This T cell receptor beta chain is drawn from a study of human T cells and chemical hapten exposure. Across the whole study: The upper back received 0.01% DPC by patch testing, with results read at 6 days. Alopecia areata, totalis or universalis affected patients who were mostly female.

Sample time point: patch test 1, 2 weeks after DPC sensitization. Treatment described: therapeutic diphenylcyclopropenone sensitization with weekly scalp DPC. Before extraction, the whole blood was not fractionated, and total RNA was taken from it. Study-wide results and limits: While controls formed fewer of them, expanded TCRs formed significantly more large CDR3 similarity clusters.

Germline-derived CDR1 and CDR2 are LNHNV and YYDKDF (reference sequence). The CDR3 loop spans 16 amino acids. Trimming took 1 base from V and 4 from J; bases not matched to a gene: 9. With regard to this clonotype: Its antigen is undetermined.

TCRdb re-analysed the RACE reads in MiXCR, keeping a single row per CDR3 protein. The repertoire has 100,000 or so distinct CDR3 sequences, more than 9% of them found once; the top ten carry less than 2.5%. The sequences come from whole blood, collected in connection with sensitization to the hapten diphenylcyclopropenone (DPC). This receptor was taken from a man aged 35 to 55 with alopecia areata. Some clones in this sample may be carry-over from other donors' samples. The chain joins TRBV15 to TRBJ1-1; 7 nucleotides align to TRBD1. CDR3 residues: CATSRGSTGKGTEAFF. The CDR3 DNA follows: TGTGCCACCAGCAGAGGCTCGACAGGGAAGGGCACTGAAGCTTTCTTT.